Below, 22 T cell receptor beta chains from the same sample are listed, as sequenced in a study of PD-1 blockade in classical Hodgkin lymphoma. The time point: newly diagnosed, previously untreated cHL patient sample. Investigators isolated CD4+ T cells from thawed PBMCs through magnetic negative selection. TCRdb's table, derived via immunoSEQ multiplex PCR, lists solely in-frame clones and lacks some. The sample shows 15,000 to 18,000 clones, just over 85% of them seen only once. Input material: CD4+ T cells from blood. The receptors stem from a human donor with classical Hodgkin lymphoma.

This clone was recorded a few times. The rearrangement uses TRBV7-9 and TRBJ1-1; D not resolved. The germline gives CDR1 SEHNR, CDR2 FQNEAQ (reference sequence). This CDR3 is built from 13 residues. The V and J ends lost 3 bases and 7 bases respectively, with 12 bases between them. The CDR3 reads CASSLRSVGEAFF. DNA for the CDR3: TGTGCCAGCAGCTTGAGATCCGTAGGTGAAGCTTTCTTT. The whole variable domain, filled in from reference TRBV7-9 and TRBJ1-1, reads DTGVSQNPRHKITKRGQNVTFRCDPISEHNRLYWYRQTLGQGPEFLTYFQNEAQLEKSRLLSDRFSAERPKGSFSTLEIQRTEQGDSAMYLCASSLRSVGEAFFGQGTRLTVV.

V gene TRBV19 combines with J gene TRBJ1-5, with 7 positions matching TRBD1. The CDR3 consists of 14 residues. After removal of 6 bases from V and 6 bases from J, the junction contained 8 bases not matched to a gene. Germline CDR1 and CDR2: LNHDA and SQIVND (reference sequence). The CDR3 nucleotides are TGTGCCAGTAGGACAGGGTCCTTTGGTCAGCCCCAGCATTTT. As protein: CASRTGSFGQPQHF.

The chain carries TRBV18 and TRBJ2-7; 7 bases line up with TRBD1. Germline trimming cut 3 bases from V and 3 bases from J; bases unmatched to any gene: 5. The CDR3 is made up of 14 amino acids. Germline loops: CDR1 KGHSH, CDR2 LQKENI. For the CDR3, the DNA is TGTGCCAGCTCACCTATACAGGGGAACTACGAGCAGTACTTC. Protein: CASSPIQGNYEQYF.

The chain couples TRBV5-1 to TRBJ2-7, with D possibly being TRBD1 (6 bases). The CDR3 totals 15 residues. Germline V lookup: CDR1 SGHRS, CDR2 YFSETQ. With 4 bases removed from V and 3 bases from J, the gap between germline ends came to 17 bases. Here the CDR3 DNA reads TGCGCCAGCAGCACGGACCCGGGACAAATCTACGAGCAGTACTTC. Encoded protein: CASSTDPGQIYEQYF.

This chain uses TRBV30 with TRBJ2-1; a possible D gene is TRBD2 (5 bases). Trimming shortened V by 1 base and J by 0 bases, and 13 bases separated the two germline ends. From germline, CDR1 is GTSNPN and CDR2 SVGIG (reference sequence). This CDR3 has 16 amino acids. CDR3: CAWSEGLSVSYNEQFF. CDR3 nucleotides: TGTGCCTGGAGTGAAGGACTTTCCGTCTCCTACAATGAGCAGTTCTTC.

This rearrangement joins TRBV7-6 to TRBJ2-3; D might be TRBD2 (5 bases). This CDR3 is 14 amino acids long. Germline V CDR1 and CDR2: SGHVS, FNYEAQ. V was clipped by 5 bases and J by 5 bases, with 14 bases between them. The CDR3 DNA sequence: TGTGCCAGCAGCCTTCAAGGGCGGGTAGATACGCAGTATTTT. Protein product: CASSLQGRVDTQYF.

This chain uses TRBV13 with TRBJ2-1; D is perhaps TRBD2 (6 bases). With 5 bases removed from V and 5 bases from J, the gap between germline ends came to 16 bases. Germline CDR1 PRHDT, CDR2 FYEKMQ (reference sequence). CDR3 size: 15 residues. The CDR3 here is CASSLTRGGHNEQFF. In DNA, the CDR3 is TGTGCCAGCAGCCTAACACGGGGAGGACACAATGAGCAGTTCTTC.

V and J are TRBV27 and TRBJ1-4; D call uncertain. This CDR3 spans 14 amino acids. Germline loops: CDR1 MNHEY, CDR2 SMNVEV (reference sequence). Trimming removed 3 bases from V and 5 bases from J, with 10 bases in between. DNA for the CDR3: TGTGCCAGCAGTTTTGGCAGAGCGAATGAAAAACTGTTTTTT. It specifies CASSFGRANEKLFF. The entire variable domain, with the rest obtained from reference TRBV27 and TRBJ1-4, is as follows: EAQVTQNPRYLITVTGKKLTVTCSQNMNHEYMSWYRQDPGLGLRQIYYSMNVEVTDKGDVPEGYKVSRKEKRNFPLILESPSPNQTSLYFCASSFGRANEKLFFGSGTQLSVL.

This clone appeared a single time. The V and J genes are TRBV7-2 and TRBJ2-5; 14 bases are a match to TRBD2. This CDR3 is built from 16 residues. From germline, CDR1 is SGHTA and CDR2 FQGNSA. Losses at the gene ends were 5 bases for V and 5 bases for J; bases not matched to a gene: 7. The CDR3 bases are TGTGCCAGCAGCCCCGGACTAGCGGGAGGTGAGGAGACCCAGTACTTC. It translates to CASSPGLAGGEETQYF.

The chain employs TRBV7-6 and TRBJ1-1; TRBD1 aligns across 7 bases. There are 16 residues in the CDR3. The V segment lost 0 bases and the J segment 1 base; nucleotides outside the gene matches: 5. The V gene's germline CDR1 is SGHVS and CDR2 FNYEAQ. CDR3 DNA sequence: TGTGCCAGCAGCTTAGCGCCCAGGGGGAGGAACACTGAAGCTTTCTTT. Translated: CASSLAPRGRNTEAFF.

This chain links TRBV10-3 with TRBJ2-7, with 10 bases that match TRBD2. Germline assignment: CDR1 ENHRY and CDR2 SYGVKD. The CDR3 has 15 residues. V shed 4 bases, J shed 0 bases, and the junction held 3 bases outside the gene matches. The CDR3, as DNA: TGTGCCATCAGTGGTAGGACTAGCGGCTCCTACGAGCAGTACTTC. It is translated as CAISGRTSGSYEQYF.

The chain joins TRBV19 to TRBJ2-3; 9 nucleotides agree with TRBD2. There are 15 residues in the CDR3. Germline V CDR1 and CDR2: LNHDA, SQIVND (reference sequence). V trimming: 3 bases; J trimming: 4 bases; junction bases outside the gene matches: 5. CDR3 coding DNA: TGTGCCAGTAGTATGGGAGCGGGAGGATCAGATACGCAGTATTTT. This codes for CASSMGAGGSDTQYF.

The V call is TRBV6-1, the J call TRBJ2-3; D not resolved. Germline V gene lookup returns CDR1 MNHNS and CDR2 SASEGT. This CDR3 contains 12 residues. Trimming removed 1 base at V and 12 bases at J, with 11 bases between. The CDR3 protein is CASSEGSPPQYF. CDR3 nucleotides: TGTGCCAGCAGTGAAGGGAGCCCTCCCCAGTATTTT.

The V and J genes are TRBV11-2 and TRBJ2-7, with no clear D. The CDR3 runs 13 residues. V lost 4 bases, J lost 6 bases, and 13 bases lay in between. Germline-derived CDR1 and CDR2 are SGHAT and FQNNGV. CDR3 DNA: TGTGCCAGCAGCTCCGGCGTCTCACTCGAGCAGTACTTC. Protein product: CASSSGVSLEQYF.

The CDR3 loop reads CASSPGQGHGYGYTF. The CDR3 DNA is TGTGCCAGCAGCCCGGGCCAGGGGCACGGCTATGGCTACACCTTC. This chain uses TRBV5-4 with TRBJ1-2; D possibly corresponds to TRBD1 (6 bases). Deletions cut 4 bases from V and 4 bases from J, with 17 bases between. CDR1 and CDR2 (germline): SGHNT, YYREEE (reference sequence). The CDR3 loop spans 15 amino acids.

J is TRBJ2-5 and V is TRBV9; tentatively, D is TRBD1 (6 bases). Germline values: CDR1 SGDLS, CDR2 YYNGEE. Trimming removed 0 bases at V and 1 base at J, with 10 bases between. The CDR3 is made up of 15 amino acids. In DNA form, the CDR3 reads TGTGCCAGCAGCGTAGTAGCAGGGGCCCAAGAGACCCAGTACTTC. This codes for CASSVVAGAQETQYF.

The chain employs TRBV30 and TRBJ1-6; possibly TRBD1 for D (6 bases). The CDR3 spans 15 residues. The germline V gene has CDR1 GTSNPN and CDR2 SVGIG (reference sequence). V gave up 5 bases and J gave up 6 bases, with 17 bases separating them. CDR3 nucleotide sequence: TGTGCCTGGGGTACACAGGGTTTGGGTAATTCACCCCTCCACTTT. Its translation is CAWGTQGLGNSPLHF.

This sequence joins TRBV7-7 and TRBJ2-5; no clear D. The length of the CDR3 is 13 residues. Germline-derived CDR1 and CDR2 are SSHAT and FNYEAQ (reference sequence). V was pared by 2 bases and J by 6 bases, with 10 bases between. CDR3 sequence: CASSLYSEKTQYF. CDR3 in DNA: TGTGCCAGCAGCTTATATTCGGAGAAGACCCAGTACTTC.

The chain uses TRBV11-2 and TRBJ2-4; D is unclear. The germline V gene has CDR1 SGHAT and CDR2 FQNNGV. The CDR3 consists of 14 residues. Between the trimmed V and J ends, which lost 1 base and 0 bases, there was a span of 4 bases. The CDR3: CASSLAGAKNIQYF. The CDR3 DNA sequence: TGTGCCAGCAGCTTAGCCGGAGCCAAAAACATTCAGTACTTC.

The J gene is TRBJ1-4, the V gene TRBV7-9; TRBD1 agrees at 8 bases. J was trimmed by 2 bases and V by 2 bases; bases with no gene match: 1. The CDR3 has 15 residues. The germline V gene has CDR1 SEHNR and CDR2 FQNEAQ (reference sequence). For the CDR3, the DNA is TGTGCCAGCAGCTTAAGACAGGGGACTAATGAAAAACTGTTTTTT. Translation: CASSLRQGTNEKLFF. Supplemented by reference TRBV7-9 and TRBJ1-4, the full variable domain reads DTGVSQNPRHKITKRGQNVTFRCDPISEHNRLYWYRQTLGQGPEFLTYFQNEAQLEKSRLLSDRFSAERPKGSFSTLEIQRTEQGDSAMYLCASSLRQGTNEKLFFGSGTQLSVL.

The CDR3 protein is CASSLLGSKNIQYF. DNA for the CDR3: TGTGCCAGTAGCCTGCTCGGGAGTAAAAACATTCAGTACTTC. J is TRBJ2-4 and V is TRBV19; weak D call: TRBD2 (6 bases). V was cut by 6 bases and J by 4 bases, with 13 bases left in between. This CDR3 has 14 amino acids. Germline values: CDR1 LNHDA, CDR2 SQIVND (reference sequence). The full variable domain, rest sourced from reference TRBV19 and TRBJ2-4, is DGGITQSPKYLFRKEGQNVTLSCEQNLNHDAMYWYRQDPGQGLRLIYYSQIVNDFQKGDIAEGYSVSREKKESFPLTVTSAQKNPTAFYLCASSLLGSKNIQYFGAGTRLSVL.

This sequence joins TRBV10-1 and TRBJ2-7, with D hard to call. V was trimmed by 2 bases and J by 5 bases, leaving 13 bases between them. Germline assignment: CDR1 WNHNN and CDR2 SYGVQD (reference sequence). This CDR3 has 14 residues. This CDR3 is CASSESGRNHEQYF. The CDR3 DNA follows: TGCGCCAGCAGTGAGAGTGGCAGGAACCACGAGCAGTACTTC.